The present T cell receptor beta chain was sequenced within a study of T-cell reconstitution after alpha-beta-depleted transplantation in children. Whole-study results and caveats: Several hundred expanded graft clones reportedly supplied alpha-beta T cells about two months after transplant. TCRbeta diversity was high at day 60 in some patients (a result of surviving recipient T cells and thymic progenitors). A year had passed since transplant, and T-cell counts and diversity by then came mostly from newly produced T cells.

Library preparation (for TCRbeta) was performed with unique molecular identifiers. In TCRdb, the PCR reads were re-called with MiXCR into one record per CDR3 protein. Among fewer than 450,000 distinct CDR3 sequences listed, about 16% were seen once. In regard to this clonotype: Its antigen is unknown.

The CDR3 is 16 amino acids. Trimming at V came to 5 bases and at J to 5 bases, leaving 11 bases not matched to a gene. CDR1 and CDR2 from the germline V gene are SGHNT and YYREEE (reference sequence). This sequence joins TRBV5-4 and TRBJ2-1, with 9 bases matching TRBD2. This TCR came from a male patient between 2 and 10 years old who had a stem cell transplant for acute lymphoblastic leukemia, so the T cells may come from the graft donor. Specimen: PBMCs, mostly from graft donor cells, collected 360 days after TCRalphabeta/CD19-depleted stem cell transplant. CDR3 DNA sequence: TGTGCCAGCAGTCTACCCCCTGGACTAGCGCACAATGAGCAGTTCTTC. As protein: CASSLPPGLAHNEQFF.